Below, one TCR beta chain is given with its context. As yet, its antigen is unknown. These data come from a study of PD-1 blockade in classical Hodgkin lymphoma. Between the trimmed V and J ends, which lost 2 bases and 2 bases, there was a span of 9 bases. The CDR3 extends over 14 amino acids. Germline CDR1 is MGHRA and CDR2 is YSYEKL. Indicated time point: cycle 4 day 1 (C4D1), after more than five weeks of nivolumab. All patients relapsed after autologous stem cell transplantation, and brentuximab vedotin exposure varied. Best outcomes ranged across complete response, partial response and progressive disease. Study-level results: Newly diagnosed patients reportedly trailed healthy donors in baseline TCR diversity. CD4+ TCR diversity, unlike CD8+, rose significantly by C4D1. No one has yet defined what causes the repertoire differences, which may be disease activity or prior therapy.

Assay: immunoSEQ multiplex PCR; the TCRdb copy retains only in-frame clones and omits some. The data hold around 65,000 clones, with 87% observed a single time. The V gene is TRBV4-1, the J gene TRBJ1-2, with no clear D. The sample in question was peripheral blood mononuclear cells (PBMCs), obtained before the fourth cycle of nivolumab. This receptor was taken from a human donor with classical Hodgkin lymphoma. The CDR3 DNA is TGCGCCAGCAGCCAATACAGTAGAAACTATGGCTACACCTTC. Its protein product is CASSQYSRNYGYTF.